A single sample is the source of the 10 T cell receptor beta chains below, sequenced in a study of cytomegalovirus exposure and HLA in healthy donors. PCR used 60 Vbeta primers and 13 Jbeta primers. This table comes from immunoSEQ multiplex PCR, and its TCRdb copy is limited to in-frame clones, with some not included. This sample's clone table lists around 70,000 clones. Material for sequencing was PBMCs. The source is a female donor in good health and CMV-seropositive.

The CDR3 protein is CASSQNPSASLYEQYF. The CDR3 DNA sequence: TGCGCCAGCAGCCAAAACCCCTCTGCGTCGCTCTACGAGCAGTACTTC. The chain recombines TRBV4-1 with TRBJ2-7; D is unclear. The CDR3 runs to 16 residues. V was clipped by 2 bases and J by 3 bases, with 17 bases between them. Germline V lookup: CDR1 MGHRA, CDR2 YSYEKL.

The chain couples TRBV5-4 to TRBJ1-5; no reliable D call. The CDR3 contains 12 residues. Trimming removed 0 bases from V and 7 bases from J, with 5 bases in between. The germline V gene encodes CDR1 SGHNT and CDR2 YYREEE (reference sequence). CDR3 DNA sequence: TGTGCCAGCAGCTTGGATGCGCAGCCCCAGCATTTT. Translation: CASSLDAQPQHF.

The gene calls are TRBV18 and TRBJ2-7, with 10 bases that match TRBD2. The germline gives CDR1 KGHSH, CDR2 LQKENI. The V gene end was trimmed by 4 bases and the J gene end by 2 bases; junction bases not matched to a gene: 14. The CDR3 contains 18 residues. CDR3 sequence (DNA): TGTGCCAGCTCACAGTCGCTAGCGGGAGAACGAGGGGCCTACGAGCAGTACTTC. Residues: CASSQSLAGERGAYEQYF.

The rearrangement links TRBV6-6 to TRBJ2-2; no clear D. The CDR3 totals 14 residues. In germline, CDR1 is MNHNY, CDR2 SVGAGI (reference sequence). Deletions cut 5 bases from V and 4 bases from J, with 11 bases between. The CDR3 DNA is TGTGCCAGCAGTACCCCAGCGTTCACCGGGGAGCTGTTTTTT. Protein sequence: CASSTPAFTGELFF.

The CDR3 loop is CASSLDSTEAFF. The CDR3 nucleotides are TGTGCCAGCAGCTTAGACAGCACTGAAGCTTTCTTT. The chain couples TRBV7-9 to TRBJ1-1; no clear D. V was cut by 1 base and J by 4 bases, with 4 bases left in between. The CDR3 has 12 amino acids. The germline V gene encodes CDR1 SEHNR and CDR2 FQNEAQ (reference sequence).

The chain links TRBV15 to TRBJ2-3; 9 bases line up with TRBD1. The germline CDR1 and CDR2 sequences are LNHNV and YYDKDF (reference sequence). This CDR3 contains 15 residues. Trimming took 1 base from V and 3 from J; bases not matched to a gene: 2. The CDR3 DNA reads as TGTGCCACCAGCAGAGGAGGGACAGGGACAGATACGCAGTATTTT. The encoded protein is CATSRGGTGTDTQYF.

As for this clone: The junction shows a germline mismatch at one end, possibly a read error. Additional DNA sequences in this sample encode the identical CDR3. V and J are TRBV28 and TRBJ1-6; no clear D gene. This CDR3 spans 16 amino acids. Germline-derived CDR1 and CDR2 are MDHEN and SYDVKM. CDR3 in DNA: TGTGCCAGCAGTTTATGGGACTTAGCTAGGGATTCACCCCTACACTTT. Its translation is CASSLWDLARDSPLHF.

Remarks on this clone: A read error may produce the germline difference seen at one junction end. V usage is TRBV29-1 and J usage is TRBJ1-3, with a weak D call TRBD1 (6 bases). This CDR3 comprises 14 residues. CDR1 is SQVTM, CDR2 ANQGSEA, per germline. Here the CDR3 DNA reads TGCAGCGTTGAGGGACACATCTCTGGAAACAACATATATTTT. This encodes CSVEGHISGNNIYF.

The chain couples TRBV18 to TRBJ1-1; 11 bases align to TRBD1. The germline V gene has CDR1 KGHSH and CDR2 LQKENI. This CDR3 is built from 16 residues. With 10 bases clipped from V and 5 bases from J, the junction kept 15 bases outside the gene matches. The CDR3: CATLPGQGVVWTEAFF. The CDR3 bases are TGTGCCACTCTGCCGGGACAGGGGGTGGTGTGGACTGAAGCTTTCTTT.

V usage is TRBV7-9 and J usage is TRBJ1-1, with D maybe TRBD1 (5 bases). This CDR3 comprises 12 residues. CDR1 is SEHNR, CDR2 FQNEAQ, per germline (reference sequence). The V gene lost 3 bases and the J gene lost 7 bases, with 9 bases spanning the gap. CDR3 DNA: TGTGCCAGCAGCTTGGGGGGGAGTGAAGCTTTCTTT. It translates to CASSLGGSEAFF. Drawing the rest from reference TRBV7-9 and TRBJ1-1, the complete variable domain is DTGVSQNPRHKITKRGQNVTFRCDPISEHNRLYWYRQTLGQGPEFLTYFQNEAQLEKSRLLSDRFSAERPKGSFSTLEIQRTEQGDSAMYLCASSLGGSEAFFGQGTRLTVV.